Below are 8 T cell receptor beta chains sequenced from a single sample in a study of T cells in women clearing cervical HPV infection. Sequencing used immunoSEQ multiplex PCR; TCRdb keeps in-frame clones, though not all of them. Its listing shows tens of thousands of clones. The sequenced sample consisted of blood buffy coat. These receptors all stem from a woman between 18 and 69 years old with a cervical HPV16 infection that either progressed to CIN3+ or cleared (not recorded which).

As regards this clone: The CDR3 extends 3 residues past the end of the read, so its final part is completed from the germline J gene. The chain couples TRBV6-1 to TRBJ2-7; 11 bases fit TRBD2. The trim removed 4 bases at V and 4 bases at J, leaving 3 bases unmatched. CDR1 and CDR2 (germline): MNHNS, SASEGT. This CDR3 spans 14 amino acids. CDR3 region: CASSVTSGVYEQYF. The DNA read from the CDR3 is TGTGCCAGCAGTGTGACTAGCGGGGTGTACGAG.

Concerning this clone: The CDR3 end lies 3 residues beyond the end of the read and is filled in from the germline J gene. The chain employs TRBV5-1 and TRBJ2-4, with 7 bases aligning to TRBD1. Per germline, CDR1 SGHRS and CDR2 YFSETQ. The CDR3 runs to 15 residues. CDR3 residues: CASSLEGGFGDGQYF. The CDR3 bases that were read are TGCGCCAGCAGCTTGGAAGGGGGCTTCGGTGATGGT. The complete variable domain, with remaining parts taken from reference TRBV5-1 and TRBJ2-4, reads KAGVTQTPRYLIKTRGQQVTLSCSPISGHRSVSWYQQTPGQGLQFLFEYFSETQRNKGNFPGRFSGRQFSNSRSEMNVSTLELGDSALYLCASSLEGGFGDGQYFGAGTRLSVL.

A note on this clone: The CDR3 is cut off 3 residues early in the read; its end comes from the germline J gene. The rearrangement links TRBV20-1 to TRBJ2-2; D tentatively reads TRBD1 or TRBD2 (5 bases each). The CDR3 length is 15 residues. Germline values: CDR1 DFQATT, CDR2 SNEGSKA (reference sequence). This chain's CDR3 is CSAVVRGATNEKLFF. The covered CDR3 bases are TGCAGTGCTGTTGTGAGGGGCGCAACTAATGAAAAG.

Worth noting for this clone: The sequence runs out 3 residues before the end of the CDR3; the remainder is reconstructed from the germline J gene. The chain combines TRBV7-2 with TRBJ2-3, with D possibly matching TRBD2 (6 bases). From germline, CDR1 is SGHTA and CDR2 FQGNSA. The CDR3 is 15 residues long. Trimming stripped 3 bases from V and 4 bases from J, with 14 bases between. Incomplete CDR3 DNA: TGTGCCAGCAGCTTGGGCCTCGGAGGGGCAGATACG. Its translation: CASSLGLGGADT. The entire CDR3 protein reads CASSLGLGGADTQYF.

Details on this clone: The read ends 3 residues shy of where the CDR3 ends; the end is completed using the germline J gene. The chain is built from TRBV27 and TRBJ2-6; 7 bases map to TRBD2. Germline trimming cut 0 bases from V and 3 bases from J; bases unmatched to any gene: 5. Germline V CDR1 and CDR2: MNHEY, SMNVEV (reference sequence). This CDR3 region has 17 residues. CDR3 bases read: TGTGCCAGCAGTTTATCGGGGGGGGTAGGTGGGGCCAACGTC. Its translation: CASSLSGGVGGANV. The whole CDR3 sequence reads CASSLSGGVGGANVLTF.

About this clone: The CDR3 is cut off 3 residues early in the read; its end comes from the germline J gene. The rearrangement joins TRBV6-2 or TRBV6-3 to TRBJ2-1; the match to TRBD1 covers 7 bases. V trimming: 6 bases; J trimming: 6 bases; junction bases outside the gene matches: 8. CDR3 length: 14 amino acids. Germline V CDR1 and CDR2: MNHEY, SVGEGT. CDR3 DNA (partial): TGTGCCAGCAGCGTGGGACCAGGGGGCAATGAG. This translates into CASSVGPGGNE. The entire CDR3 is CASSVGPGGNEQFF.

For this clone: The read gets to within 3 residues of the CDR3 end, and the germline J gene fills in the rest. This chain joins TRBV12-3 or TRBV12-4 and TRBJ1-1; D not resolved. The length of the CDR3 is 13 residues. V was cut by 3 bases and J by 1 base, with 6 bases left in between. The CDR3: CASSFGGNTEAFF. The part of the CDR3 DNA that was read is TGTGCCAGCAGTTTCGGTGGGAACACTGAA.

A remark on this clone: The read ends 3 residues early relative to the CDR3; the germline J gene fills the gap. V is TRBV6-2 or TRBV6-3 and J is TRBJ1-2; D unresolved. Trimming took 8 bases from V and 0 from J, leaving 13 bases between them. The CDR3 contains 14 residues. Germline V CDR1 and CDR2: MNHEY, SVGEGT. Partial CDR3 DNA: TGTGCCAGCTGCTATGAGCCGTCTAACTATGGC. Translating gives CASCYEPSNYG. The whole CDR3 protein is CASCYEPSNYGYTF.